A single sample gave rise to the 20 T cell receptor beta chains below, sequenced in a study of shared clonotypes between healthy human individuals. Here immunoSEQ multiplex PCR was the method, and the copy in TCRdb shows in-frame clones only, minus some. The sample contains some 450,000 clones, roughly three quarters of which appear only once. The sample was PBMCs. The receptors here all came from a woman aged 40 to 55 in good health. Some clones in this sample may be carry-over from other donors' samples.

This clone was recorded only once. The V gene is TRBV19, the J gene TRBJ2-3, with no clear D. Germline assignment: CDR1 LNHDA and CDR2 SQIVND (reference sequence). V lost 3 bases, J lost 2 bases, and 9 bases lay in between. The length of the CDR3 is 14 residues. The CDR3 nucleotides read TGTGCCAGTAGTATGCAGGTGTCCACAGATACGCAGTATTTT. The encoded protein is CASSMQVSTDTQYF.

The chain recombines TRBV5-6 with TRBJ2-1, with TRBD2 matching over 11 bases. The V gene end was trimmed by 0 bases and the J gene end by 5 bases; junction bases not matched to a gene: 1. Looked up from germline, CDR1 is SGHDT and CDR2 is YYEEEE. CDR3 length equals 15 residues. The CDR3 sequence: CASSLGLAGHNEQFF. The DNA of the CDR3 is TGTGCCAGCAGCTTGGGACTAGCGGGGCACAATGAGCAGTTCTTC.

Notes on this clone: With only one base between it and a far larger clone, this is likely a read error. The same CDR3 is also encoded by other DNA sequences in this sample. CDR3 in DNA: TGTGCCAGCAGCCAAGGTCGAAAGACTGAGGCTTTCTTT. This gives the protein CASSQGRKTEAFF. This rearrangement joins TRBV4-2 to TRBJ1-1; D uncertain. The length of the CDR3 is 13 residues. Germline V gene data show CDR1 as LGHNA and CDR2 as YNFKEQ.

The chain links TRBV5-1 to TRBJ2-5, with 9 positions matching TRBD1. TRBJ2-7 explains the end of the DNA better; the J call may be wrong. The CDR3 is 14 amino acids. Germline CDR1 is SGHRS and CDR2 is YFSETQ. The CDR3 is CASSADTGGREQYF. The CDR3 DNA follows: TGCGCCAGCAGCGCCGATACAGGGGGCCGCGAGCAGTACTTC.

The chain couples TRBV5-1 to TRBJ2-7, with no clear D. Germline V lookup: CDR1 SGHRS, CDR2 YFSETQ. Trimming removed 4 bases at V and 4 bases at J, with 12 bases between. The CDR3 sequence is 13 residues long. This chain's CDR3 is CASSQGRNYEQYF. The DNA of the CDR3 is TGCGCCAGCAGCCAAGGGCGGAATTACGAGCAGTACTTC.

In regard to this clone: This likely stems from a read error, as it lies one base from a far larger clone. Since the CDR3 does not end with the conserved phenylalanine or tryptophan, this likely comes from a read error. The same CDR3 is also encoded by other DNA sequences in this sample. The rearrangement joins TRBV30 to TRBJ2-7; tentatively, D is TRBD1 (5 bases). CDR3 length: 12 amino acids. Looked up from germline, CDR1 is GTSNPN and CDR2 is SVGIG (reference sequence). Trimming shortened V by 2 bases and J by 5 bases, and 10 bases separated the two germline ends. CDR3 sequence reads: CAWSPRVNEQYL. Written as DNA, the CDR3 is TGTGCCTGGAGTCCCAGGGTCAACGAGCAGTACTTA.

The chain employs TRBV6-6 and TRBJ1-5; TRBD1 aligns across 7 bases. CDR1 MNHNY and CDR2 SVGAGI come from the germline V gene (reference sequence). The CDR3 is 15 amino acids. V gave up 0 bases and J gave up 6 bases; unmatched junction bases: 5. The CDR3 loop reads CASSYSTGPGQPQHF. CDR3 DNA: TGTGCCAGCAGTTACTCGACAGGGCCGGGTCAGCCCCAGCATTTT.

The chain uses TRBV9 and TRBJ2-5; D is undetermined. CDR1 and CDR2 from the germline V gene are SGDLS and YYNGEE. V was cut by 4 bases and J by 1 base, with 11 bases left in between. The CDR3 runs 14 residues. The CDR3 DNA follows: TGTGCCAGCAGCCCCCAAGGGATCCAAGAGACCCAGTACTTC. Its protein product is CASSPQGIQETQYF.

This chain links TRBV5-1 with TRBJ2-5; D may be TRBD1 (6 bases). V was pared by 0 bases and J by 5 bases, with 14 bases between. The length of the CDR3 is 15 residues. From germline, CDR1 is SGHRS and CDR2 YFSETQ. The CDR3, as DNA: TGCGCCAGCAGCTTGGCAAGCACAGGGTACGAGACCCAGTACTTC. It translates to CASSLASTGYETQYF.

The chain links TRBV5-1 to TRBJ2-1; 12 bases fit TRBD2. Germline V lookup: CDR1 SGHRS, CDR2 YFSETQ. V shed 5 bases and J 4 bases; nucleotides not matched to a gene: 10. This CDR3 has 17 residues. The CDR3 spells CASSPFLAGGAYNEQFF. CDR3 DNA: TGCGCCAGCAGTCCCTTTCTAGCGGGAGGGGCTTACAATGAGCAGTTCTTC.

The chain's CDR3 is CASTNPGVGYGYTF. DNA for the CDR3: TGTGCCAGTACCAACCCAGGGGTAGGCTATGGCTACACCTTC. The genes are TRBV19 and TRBJ1-2; D perhaps matches TRBD1 (6 bases). CDR1 LNHDA and CDR2 SQIVND come from the germline V gene (reference sequence). CDR3 size: 14 residues. With 7 bases removed from V and 4 bases from J, the gap between germline ends came to 16 bases.

This chain connects TRBV7-8 to TRBJ2-7; D unclear. Per germline, CDR1 SGHVS and CDR2 FQNEAQ. There are 14 residues in the CDR3. V lost 0 bases and J lost 0, with 6 bases in between. The CDR3 bases are TGTGCCAGCAGCTTAGCAGGAATCTCCTACGAGCAGTACTTC. It codes for CASSLAGISYEQYF.

This clone has just one count. The genes are TRBV4-1 and TRBJ1-5; D is uncertain. The CDR3 has 18 residues. Germline V lookup: CDR1 MGHRA, CDR2 YSYEKL. Trimming left V 0 bases short and J 3 bases short, with 18 bases between. The CDR3 nucleotides are TGCGCCAGCAGCCAAGATTTAAGGGCAGATCTCCCCAATCAGCCCCAGCATTTT. Its translation: CASSQDLRADLPNQPQHF.

The chain employs TRBV27 and TRBJ2-7, with TRBD1 matching over 7 bases. The germline gives CDR1 MNHEY, CDR2 SMNVEV (reference sequence). This CDR3 region has 16 residues. J lost 3 bases, V lost 5 bases, and 13 bases had no gene match. CDR3 loop: CASSHQRGRDSYEQYF. The CDR3 DNA reads as TGTGCCAGCAGTCATCAGAGGGGACGGGACAGCTACGAGCAGTACTTC.

The gene calls are TRBV5-1 and TRBJ1-1, with D possibly matching TRBD1 (6 bases). The CDR3 sequence is 16 residues long. Germline V lookup: CDR1 SGHRS, CDR2 YFSETQ. Between the trimmed V and J ends, which lost 4 bases and 5 bases, there was a span of 21 bases. The CDR3 DNA is TGCGCCAGCAGCGGGAATAGCGGGGGCGCTGGGACTGAAGCTTTCTTT. Its protein product is CASSGNSGGAGTEAFF.

CDR3 protein: CAWSVGTSTDTQYF. In DNA form, the CDR3 reads TGTGCCTGGAGTGTAGGGACTAGCACAGATACGCAGTATTTT. The chain carries TRBV30 and TRBJ2-3; TRBD2 might be the D (6 bases). The CDR3 contains 14 residues. Germline V gives CDR1 GTSNPN, CDR2 SVGIG (reference sequence). V was cut by 0 bases and J by 0 bases, with 7 bases left in between.

A note on this clone: One base separates it from a far larger clone, so it is likely a read error. Different DNA sequences within this sample yield the same CDR3. V is TRBV29-1 and J is TRBJ2-2; perhaps D is TRBD1 or TRBD2 (5 bases each). This CDR3 spans 14 amino acids. CDR1 and CDR2 from the germline V gene are SQVTM and ANQGSEA. The CDR3 nucleotides are TGCAGCGTTGAAATGGGGCATGACACCGGGGAGCTATTTTTT. It yields the protein CSVEMGHDTGELFF.

The chain couples TRBV11-3 to TRBJ2-7; 10 nucleotides line up with TRBD2. V lost 5 bases to trimming and J lost 5 bases; unmatched junction nucleotides: 6. In germline, CDR1 is SGHNT, CDR2 YENEEA. This CDR3 contains 14 residues. The CDR3 here is CASSLQREGHEQYF. In nucleotides, the CDR3 is TGTGCCAGCAGCCTTCAGCGGGAGGGCCACGAGCAGTACTTC.

The chain joins TRBV6-6 to TRBJ1-1; D uncertain. This CDR3 comprises 11 residues. V lost 1 base and J 11 bases, leaving 8 bases between the germline ends. Germline V gene data show CDR1 as MNHNY and CDR2 as SVGAGI (reference sequence). CDR3 residues: CASSYWEEAFF. CDR3 bases: TGTGCCAGCAGTTACTGGGAGGAGGCTTTCTTT.

This rearrangement joins TRBV4-1 to TRBJ1-1; D might be TRBD1 (5 bases). The CDR3 runs 14 residues. V was shortened by 3 bases and J by 1 base, with 9 bases between the two germline ends. CDR1 is MGHRA and CDR2 is YSYEKL in the germline V gene. In DNA form, the CDR3 reads TGCGCCAGCAGCCAGCCCGGACAGAACACTGAAGCTTTCTTT. Its protein is CASSQPGQNTEAFF.